The clone carrying this T cell receptor (beta chain) was counted between two and nine times. Its antigen is unidentified. The record originates from a study of identical twins. Study outcomes and limitations: In cord blood, abundant beta clonotypes had fewer insertions; memory showed no trend. The study found weaker excess twin sharing in beta out-of-frame sequences.

A universal primer site came from template switching; cDNA carried unique molecular identifiers. TCRdb ran MiXCR on the 5' RACE reads and lists one entry per CDR3 protein. The sample comprises around 250,000 distinct CDR3 sequences, 10% to 15% of which are singletons, and 4% to 5% rests with the top ten. V lost 0 bases and J lost 4, with 9 bases in between. This CDR3 is built from 14 residues. Germline lookup yields CDR1 MNHEY and CDR2 SVGAGI. The same data also went into a second study, on yellow fever vaccine responses in identical twins.

The rearrangement uses TRBV6-5 and TRBJ2-5, with D unresolved. The source material was memory (CD45RO+) T cells sorted from blood. This receptor was identified in a woman under 30 in good health. The CDR3 region has the DNA TGTGCCAGCAGTTACTCGATGGCTTCAGAGACCCAGTACTTC. This sequence encodes CASSYSMASETQYF.